The table lists the clone carrying this T cell receptor (beta chain) with many counts. What it binds is not known. The data stem from a study of regulatory T cells in long-lasting Graves disease. Overall study results and limits: Persistent patients shared more public clonotypes (roughly 2,500) than new patients (966).

CDR1 SNHLY and CDR2 FYNNEI come from the germline V gene. V was clipped by 4 bases and J by 3 bases, with 12 bases between them. The CDR3 consists of 14 residues. CDR3-region Arm-PCR and iRepertoire HTBI primers produced the TCR beta libraries. TCRdb recomputed calls from the multiplex PCR reads with MiXCR, one row per CDR3 protein. This table holds 500,000 or so distinct CDR3 sequences, 15% to 20% found once. Time point defined: newly diagnosed GD, antithyroid drugs for less than 3 months. Extracted PBMC RNA gave rise to the TCR library. The same specimen was also included in a second study, on T cells in Graves' hyperthyroidism and ophthalmopathy.

The sequence came from a woman aged 35 to 60 with Graves disease. The starting material was peripheral blood mononuclear cells (PBMCs), obtained at new diagnosis, from a patient treated with antithyroid drugs. This chain links TRBV2 with TRBJ1-2, with a tentative D call TRBD1 (5 bases). For the CDR3, the DNA is TGTGCCAGCAGTGGAGGATCCAGGGACTATGGCTACACCTTC. Translation: CASSGGSRDYGYTF. Variable domain in full (rest from reference TRBV2 and TRBJ1-2): EPEVTQTPSHQVTQMGQEVILRCVPISNHLYFYWYRQILGQKVEFLVSFYNNEISEKSEIFDDQFSVERPDGSNFTLKIRSTKLEDSAMYFCASSGGSRDYGYTFGSGTRLTVV.